This TCR beta chain appears in the sequencing data of a study of CD8 T cells in Susac syndrome. TEMRA cells underwent FACS enrichment and CD8+ and CD4+ T cells underwent negative isolation. Germline lookup yields CDR1 DFQATT and CDR2 SNEGSKA (reference sequence). Trimming removed 6 bases from V and 3 bases from J; junction bases left unmatched: 4. The CDR3 consists of 15 residues. Random hexamers served to reverse transcribe roughly 0.5 to 1 ug RNA. The method of amplification for TCR beta CDR3 was immunoSEQ multiplex PCR, covering 54 Vbeta and 13 Jbeta. Using its own MiXCR run on the immunoSEQ multiplex PCR reads, TCRdb lists one record per CDR3 protein. The table shows 200,000 or so distinct CDR3 sequences, with more than 90% occurring only once.

This TCR came from a human donor with multiple sclerosis. Sequenced: CD4+ T cells from PBMCs. The chain recombines TRBV20-1 with TRBJ2-2; TRBD2 matches at 13 bases. The CDR3 is CSAELAGGYTGELFF. CDR3 in DNA: TGCAGTGCGGAACTAGCGGGGGGGTACACCGGGGAGCTGTTTTTT.